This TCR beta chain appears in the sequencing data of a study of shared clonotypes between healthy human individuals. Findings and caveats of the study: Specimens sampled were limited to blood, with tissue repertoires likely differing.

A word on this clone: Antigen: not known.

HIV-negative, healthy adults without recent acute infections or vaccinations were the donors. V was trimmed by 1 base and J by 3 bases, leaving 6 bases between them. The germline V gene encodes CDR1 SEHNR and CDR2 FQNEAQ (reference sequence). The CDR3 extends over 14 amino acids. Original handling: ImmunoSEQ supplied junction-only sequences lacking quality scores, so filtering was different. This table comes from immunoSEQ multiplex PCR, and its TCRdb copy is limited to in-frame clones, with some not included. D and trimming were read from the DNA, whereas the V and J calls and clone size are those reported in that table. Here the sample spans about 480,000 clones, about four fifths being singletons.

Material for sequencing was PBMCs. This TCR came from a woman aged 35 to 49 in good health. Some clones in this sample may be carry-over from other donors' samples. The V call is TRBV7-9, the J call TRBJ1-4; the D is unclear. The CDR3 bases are TGTGCCAGCAGCTTAGGGTGGGCTAATGAAAAACTGTTTTTT. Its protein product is CASSLGWANEKLFF.